This record covers a single T cell receptor beta chain. The CDR3 runs to 14 residues. The V gene lost 3 bases and the J gene lost 0 bases, with 6 bases spanning the gap. Germline loops: CDR1 LNHDA, CDR2 SQIVND (reference sequence). Sequencing of TCR beta was undertaken in CD8+ and CD4+ T cells derived from blood. Negative isolation was used for CD8+ and CD4+ T cells, and FACS enrichment was applied to TEMRA cells. Roughly 0.45 to 1 ug RNA was reverse transcribed with random hexamers. It was immunoSEQ multiplex PCR that amplified TCR beta CDR3 across 54 Vbeta and 13 Jbeta. TCRdb reprocessed the immunoSEQ multiplex PCR reads with MiXCR, giving one entry per CDR3 protein. The table has just over 80,000 distinct CDR3 sequences, 85% to 95% seen once. This entry comes from a study of CD8 T cells in Susac syndrome.

Material for sequencing was CD8+ T cells from PBMCs. This clonotype was sampled from a human donor in good health. The chain employs TRBV19 and TRBJ2-1; D unresolved. This CDR3 reads CASSIQHSYNEQFF. The CDR3 DNA is TGTGCCAGTAGTATCCAACACTCCTACAATGAGCAGTTCTTC.